The 25 T cell receptor beta chains below were found in one sample sequenced in a study of high-grade serous ovarian cancer treatment subgroups. Generated by immunoSEQ multiplex PCR, the TCRdb table keeps only in-frame clones and is missing some. The repertoire holds 9,100 or so clones, with 55% to 75% as singletons. The tumor samples were collected prior to definitive surgery or chemotherapy. Sequencing input: tumor tissue. The receptors stem from a human donor with high-grade serous ovarian cancer.

V usage is TRBV6-5 and J usage is TRBJ1-1; 7 bases line up with TRBD1. The CDR3 consists of 15 residues. Germline V gene data show CDR1 as MNHEY and CDR2 as SVGAGI. V lost 0 bases and J lost 6; bases outside the gene matches: 7. CDR3: CASSYSRGRTAEAFF. The CDR3 DNA follows: TGTGCCAGCAGTTACTCGAGGGGGCGGACGGCTGAAGCTTTCTTT.

The rearrangement links TRBV11-2 to TRBJ2-3; 9 bases align to TRBD2. CDR1 and CDR2 (germline): SGHAT, FQNNGV. The CDR3 contains 16 residues. Trimming took 5 bases from V and 4 from J; bases not matched to a gene: 10. The CDR3, as DNA: TGTGCCAGCAGCAAAAGAGCGCGGGAGGGGGCAGATACGCAGTATTTT. It translates to CASSKRAREGADTQYF. The whole variable domain, remainder taken from reference TRBV11-2 and TRBJ2-3, is EAGVAQSPRYKIIEKRQSVAFWCNPISGHATLYWYQQILGQGPKLLIQFQNNGVVDDSQLPKDRFSAERLKGVDSTLKIQPAKLEDSAVYLCASSKRAREGADTQYFGPGTRLTVL.

The chain employs TRBV11-3 and TRBJ2-5; D remains unclear. The tail of the sequence fits TRBJ2-7 better, so the J call may be wrong. The CDR3 length is 14 residues. The germline gives CDR1 SGHNT, CDR2 YENEEA. In DNA, the CDR3 is TGTGCCAGCAGCCCTCGGAATGGGGTGGGCGAGCAGTACTTC. This gives the protein CASSPRNGVGEQYF.

This chain joins TRBV5-4 and TRBJ2-1, with 7 bases identical to TRBD1. Germline lookup yields CDR1 SGHNT and CDR2 YYREEE (reference sequence). V dropped 0 bases and J dropped 5; count of bases not matched to a gene: 14. This CDR3 has 18 amino acids. The CDR3 DNA reads TGTGCCAGCAGCTTGGGGACAGGCCTTACTAGGGCCAACAATGAGCAGTTCTTC. It is translated as CASSLGTGLTRANNEQFF.

This sequence joins TRBV5-5 and TRBJ2-7, with 9 bases identical to TRBD1. The CDR3 totals 15 residues. In germline, CDR1 is SGHKS, CDR2 YYEKEE (reference sequence). Unmatched junction bases numbered 7, after V lost 2 bases and J lost 4 bases. The CDR3 region is CASSLRQGDIYEQYF. The CDR3 nucleotides are TGTGCCAGCAGCTTAAGACAGGGGGATATATACGAGCAGTACTTC.

The CDR3 region is CASTSPRGQGFHEQYF. In nucleotides, the CDR3 is TGTGCCAGCACCAGCCCCAGGGGACAGGGTTTCCACGAGCAGTACTTC. This chain links TRBV28 with TRBJ2-7; TRBD1 aligns across 9 bases. CDR1 MDHEN and CDR2 SYDVKM come from the germline V gene. CDR3 length: 16 residues. The V segment lost 7 bases and the J segment 5 bases; nucleotides outside the gene matches: 15.

This clone was counted only a few times. J is TRBJ1-1 and V is TRBV5-6, with a weak D call TRBD1 (5 bases). The CDR3 contains 14 residues. Per the germline V gene, CDR1 is SGHDT and CDR2 is YYEEEE. V lost 0 bases and J lost 4, with 10 bases in between. This CDR3 is CASSLGLGGTEAFF. The CDR3 DNA reads as TGTGCCAGCAGCTTGGGACTGGGGGGCACTGAAGCTTTCTTT.

There are a few counts of this clone. The chain couples TRBV28 to TRBJ1-5; D uncertain. CDR3 size: 14 residues. Germline V CDR1 and CDR2: MDHEN, SYDVKM. V was shortened by 2 bases and J by 4 bases, with 9 bases between the two germline ends. This CDR3 reads CASSLNQGNQPQHF. The CDR3 region has the DNA TGTGCCAGCAGTTTAAACCAAGGGAATCAGCCCCAGCATTTT.

The genes are TRBV7-6 and TRBJ2-1; D gene unclear. This CDR3 comprises 13 residues. Trimming removed 6 bases at V and 5 bases at J, with 11 bases between. Germline CDR1 and CDR2: SGHVS and FNYEAQ. In DNA, the CDR3 is TGTGCCAGCAGTATGCAGGCGAACAATGAGCAGTTCTTC. It yields the protein CASSMQANNEQFF.

In its sample, this clone was seen a few times. The chain uses TRBV5-6 and TRBJ1-1, with unresolved D. The germline CDR1 and CDR2 sequences are SGHDT and YYEEEE. CDR3 length: 12 residues. Trimming took off 2 bases at V and 6 bases at J, with 8 bases between the two ends. The CDR3, as DNA: TGTGCCAGCAGCTTCGGCGGATCTGAAGCTTTCTTT. This codes for CASSFGGSEAFF. Complete variable domain (other parts from reference TRBV5-6 and TRBJ1-1): DAGVTQSPTHLIKTRGQQVTLRCSPKSGHDTVSWYQQALGQGPQFIFQYYEEEERQRGNFPDRFSGHQFPNYSSELNVNALLLGDSALYLCASSFGGSEAFFGQGTRLTVV.

This rearrangement joins TRBV14 to TRBJ2-5; a weak D match, TRBD1 (6 bases). The V gene lost 1 base and the J gene lost 4 bases, with 7 bases spanning the gap. Germline V gene lookup returns CDR1 SGHDN and CDR2 FVKESK. The CDR3 covers 13 residues. CDR3 nucleotides: TGTGCCAGCAGCCAAGTCAGGGGAGAGACCCAGTACTTC. Protein: CASSQVRGETQYF.

V is TRBV5-1 and J is TRBJ2-7; 13 positions agree with TRBD2. CDR1 and CDR2 (germline): SGHRS, YFSETQ. Losses at the gene ends were 0 bases for V and 2 bases for J; bases not matched to a gene: 2. The CDR3 is 16 residues long. This chain's CDR3 is CASSLEGLAGTYEQYF. CDR3 bases: TGCGCCAGCAGCTTGGAGGGACTAGCGGGAACCTACGAGCAGTACTTC.

V usage is TRBV6-5 and J usage is TRBJ2-7, with D maybe TRBD2 (5 bases). V lost 5 bases and J 3 bases, leaving 11 bases between the germline ends. Germline V lookup: CDR1 MNHEY, CDR2 SVGAGI. This CDR3 region has 13 residues. CDR3 nucleotides: TGTGCCAGCAGTCCAAATCGGGACTACGAGCAGTACTTC. Translated, it gives CASSPNRDYEQYF.

V gene TRBV7-9 combines with J gene TRBJ2-7; D unclear. In germline, CDR1 is SEHNR, CDR2 FQNEAQ (reference sequence). The V end was cut by 1 base, the J end by 9 bases, with 13 bases between. The CDR3 has 13 residues. CDR3 nucleotides: TGTGCCAGCAGCTTAGACCTGACGGCCGCGCAGTACTTC. Translated, it gives CASSLDLTAAQYF.

The chain joins TRBV21-1 to TRBJ2-5. The J call is doubtful: the DNA matches TRBJ2-7 better. TRBV21-1 represents a pseudogene. The CDR3 covers 14 residues. The CDR3: CASSTRGLSYEQYF. In nucleotides, the CDR3 is TGTGCCAGCAGCACACGGGGCCTATCCTACGAGCAGTACTTC.

The gene calls are TRBV29-1 and TRBJ2-1; 12 bases fit TRBD2. V lost 6 bases to trimming and J lost 7 bases; unmatched junction nucleotides: 10. The CDR3 loop spans 15 amino acids. Germline values: CDR1 SQVTM, CDR2 ANQGSEA. CDR3 amino acids: CSVATGLAGGNEQFF. The DNA for the CDR3 is TGCAGCGTGGCCACGGGACTAGCGGGTGGGAATGAGCAGTTCTTC.

J is TRBJ1-4 and V is TRBV7-2; D remains unclear. CDR1 is SGHTA and CDR2 is FQGNSA in the germline V gene. The CDR3 length is 15 residues. Between the trimmed V and J ends, which lost 5 bases and 8 bases, there was a span of 18 bases. The CDR3 spells CASSENSGFGEKLFF. CDR3 DNA sequence: TGTGCCAGCAGCGAGAATTCGGGGTTTGGGGAAAAACTGTTTTTT. Together with reference TRBV7-2 and TRBJ1-4, the CDR3 gives the full variable domain: GAGVSQSPSNKVTEKGKDVELRCDPISGHTALYWYRQSLGQGLEFLIYFQGNSAPDKSGLPSDRFSAERTGGSVSTLTIQRTQQEDSAVYLCASSENSGFGEKLFFGSGTQLSVL.

This clone has just one count. The rearrangement joins TRBV30 to TRBJ2-4; a weak D match, TRBD2 (5 bases). This CDR3 region has 9 residues. Germline-derived CDR1 and CDR2 are GTSNPN and SVGIG (reference sequence). Trimming left V 8 bases short and J 15 bases short, with 14 bases between. CDR3 sequence: CAATRPPYF. The CDR3 DNA reads TGTGCCGCTACTAGACCCCCGTACTTC. Variable domain in full (rest from reference TRBV30 and TRBJ2-4): SQTIHQWPATLVQPVGSPLSLECTVEGTSNPNLYWYRQAAGRGLQLLFYSVGIGQISSEVPQNLSASRPQDRQFILSSKKLLLSDSGFYLCAATRPPYFGAGTRLSVL.

This clone was seen just once. The chain has TRBV28 and TRBJ2-5; D is undetermined. The end of the DNA is better explained by TRBJ2-7, so the J call may be wrong. Germline-derived CDR1 and CDR2 are MDHEN and SYDVKM. This CDR3 is built from 11 residues. The DNA for the CDR3 is TGTGCCAGCAGTTTCTTCAACGAGCAGTACTTC. It encodes CASSFFNEQYF.

V usage is TRBV4-1 and J usage is TRBJ2-3; D remains ambiguous. Germline V lookup: CDR1 MGHRA, CDR2 YSYEKL. V was shortened by 1 base and J by 5 bases, with 7 bases between the two germline ends. The CDR3 runs to 13 residues. The CDR3 region has the DNA TGCGCCAGCAGCCAAGGTGTAGGAGATACGCAGTATTTT. Residues: CASSQGVGDTQYF.

In this sample, this clone turned up a few times. DNA for the CDR3: TGTGCCAGCAGACGACAGGGTAGCACTAATGAAAAACTGTTTTTT. The encoded protein is CASRRQGSTNEKLFF. This chain links TRBV2 with TRBJ1-4; TRBD1 aligns across 7 bases. The germline V gene has CDR1 SNHLY and CDR2 FYNNEI. The junction had 6 bases not matched to a gene; V was cut back by 6 bases and J by 2 bases. This CDR3 has 15 amino acids.

The chain recombines TRBV7-3 with TRBJ2-3; either TRBD1 or TRBD2 may fit D (6 bases each). Trimming pared 0 bases from V and 4 bases from J, leaving 8 bases between. Germline assignment: CDR1 SGHTA and CDR2 FQGTGA. This CDR3 has 14 amino acids. This chain's CDR3 is CASSLTGGPDTQYF. CDR3 bases: TGTGCCAGCAGCTTAACTGGGGGGCCAGATACGCAGTATTTT.

V and J are TRBV27 and TRBJ1-5, with a weak D call TRBD1 (6 bases). Trimming removed 5 bases from V and 5 bases from J, with 19 bases in between. This CDR3 comprises 16 residues. CDR1 is MNHEY and CDR2 is SMNVEV in the germline V gene (reference sequence). The CDR3 loop is CASSRQGPPSDQPQHF. Written as DNA, the CDR3 is TGTGCCAGCAGTCGTCAGGGGCCCCCCAGCGATCAGCCCCAGCATTTT.

The chain links TRBV5-1 to TRBJ2-5; D gene ambiguous. The length of the CDR3 is 14 residues. Trimming removed 3 bases from V and 1 base from J, with 10 bases in between. Germline CDR1 and CDR2: SGHRS and YFSETQ. CDR3 amino acids: CASSSDLGQETQYF. The CDR3, as DNA: TGCGCCAGCAGCTCGGATCTAGGCCAAGAGACCCAGTACTTC.

The chain joins TRBV2 to TRBJ1-1; weak D call: TRBD1 (5 bases). V shed 7 bases and J shed 3 bases, with 9 bases lying between them. This CDR3 is 12 amino acids long. Germline CDR1 reads SNHLY; CDR2 reads FYNNEI. The CDR3 sequence: CASTGQDTEAFF. DNA for the CDR3: TGTGCCAGCACAGGGCAGGACACTGAAGCTTTCTTT.